Described below is a single T cell receptor beta chain sequence and its context. Generated by immunoSEQ multiplex PCR, the TCRdb table keeps only in-frame clones and is missing some. The sample contains some 2 million clones, about 95% of which appear only once. The data are from a study of shared clonotypes between healthy human individuals. The ends were cut back, 6 bases at V and 2 bases at J, with 26 bases in the middle. Germline lookup yields CDR1 SEHNR and CDR2 FQNEAQ (reference sequence). This CDR3 is built from 18 residues. Selected positively for CCR7 and CD45RO-negative, naive CD8 cells excluded terminally differentiated effector memory CD45RA+ cells.

Sequenced material: naive CD8+ T cells sorted from blood. The V and J genes are TRBV7-9 and TRBJ2-7; possibly TRBD1 or TRBD2 for D (5 bases each). The receptor was isolated from a man between 18 and 35 years old in good health. This CDR3 is CASSGSRGSAQGTYEQYF. CDR3 nucleotide sequence: TGTGCCAGCAGTGGGAGTAGAGGGTCAGCGCAGGGTACCTACGAGCAGTACTTC. The whole variable domain, remainder taken from reference TRBV7-9 and TRBJ2-7, is DTGVSQNPRHKITKRGQNVTFRCDPISEHNRLYWYRQTLGQGPEFLTYFQNEAQLEKSRLLSDRFSAERPKGSFSTLEIQRTEQGDSAMYLCASSGSRGSAQGTYEQYFGPGTRLTVT.